The clone carrying this TCR beta chain was detected a few times. One end of the junction fails to match germline, which may point to a read error. A second PCR of 7 to 11 cycles used a sample-barcoded 5' primer and a J-beta primer mix. TCRdb recomputed calls from the 5' RACE reads with MiXCR, one row per CDR3 protein. The sample contains 600,000 to 1,000,000 distinct CDR3 sequences, more than 20% of which appear only once. The data belong to a study of blood T cells in healthy people across ages. Per germline, CDR1 MGHRA and CDR2 YSYEKL. The length of the CDR3 is 17 residues. Another study also made use of these data, one on T cells of mothers and their children.

The receptor comes from a boy younger than 18 in good health. The sequenced material came from blood. The chain is built from TRBV4-1 and TRBJ2-3, with 8 bases fitting TRBD2. The CDR3 bases are TGCGCCAGCAGACAAGATCTGGGGACTAGTAGTGCAGATACGCAGTATTTT. Amino acids: CASRQDLGTSSADTQYF.